One and the same sample provided the 3 T cell receptor beta chains below, sequenced in a study of naive and memory T cell subsets. The SP2 primer and nested alpha and beta constant region primers amplified ligated cDNA in four rounds. TCRdb reprocessed the 5' RACE reads with MiXCR, giving one entry per CDR3 protein. The sample lists 60,000 or so distinct CDR3 sequences; roughly 6.7% were seen once. TCR cDNA received a 3' ligated oligonucleotide that carried a UMI. The origin of the receptors is a male donor in good health.

This clonotype was counted ten times or more. This sequence joins TRBV6-4 and TRBJ2-1; 10 nucleotides agree with TRBD2. The CDR3 spans 15 residues. Germline CDR1 and CDR2: MRHNA and SNTAGT. V shed 3 bases and J 8 bases; nucleotides not matched to a gene: 7. Here the CDR3 DNA reads TGTGCCAGCAGTGATCGTCTAGCGGGAGTCGATGAGCAGTTCTTC. This gives the protein CASSDRLAGVDEQFF.

This clonotype was found many times. The chain combines TRBV6-6 with TRBJ1-5; D possibly corresponds to TRBD1 (5 bases). The CDR3 has 14 residues. V lost 4 bases and J 2 bases, leaving 9 bases between the germline ends. CDR1 and CDR2 from the germline V gene are MNHNY and SVGAGI (reference sequence). CDR3 sequence: CASSFQGGNQPQHF. CDR3 coding DNA: TGTGCCAGCAGTTTCCAGGGTGGCAATCAGCCCCAGCATTTT.

In this sample, this clonotype turned up a few times. The chain uses TRBV6-2 or TRBV6-3 and TRBJ2-7, with TRBD2 as a possible D gene (5 bases). Germline CDR1 reads MNHEY; CDR2 reads SVGEGT. V dropped 6 bases and J dropped 4 bases, with 10 bases sitting between them. This CDR3 has 12 amino acids. In DNA form, the CDR3 reads TGTGCCAGCAGCCCGGGGAGTTACGAGCAGTACTTC. It specifies CASSPGSYEQYF.